These 9 T cell receptor beta chains originate from one sample sequenced in a study of blood T cell repertoires in COVID-19. The method was immunoSEQ multiplex PCR; TCRdb's version includes in-frame clones alone and lacks a portion of them. The profile shows roughly 8,100 clones, around 85% of them singletons. Sequencing input: peripheral blood. Receptors originate from a human donor with active COVID-19. The donor label of this sample is uncertain.

The V gene is TRBV5-8, the J gene TRBJ2-7; a weak D match, TRBD2 (5 bases). Germline CDR1 reads SGHTS; CDR2 reads YDEGEE. Between the trimmed V and J ends, which lost 2 bases and 1 base, there was a span of 10 bases. CDR3 size: 14 residues. Written as DNA, the CDR3 is TGTGCCAGCAGCTTTGGACGGGGATCCTACGAGCAGTACTTC. Protein product: CASSFGRGSYEQYF.

This clone occurred a few times. V and J are TRBV6-5 and TRBJ2-2; TRBD2 might be the D (5 bases). The CDR3 loop spans 15 amino acids. Trimming cost V 7 bases and J 3 bases, with 15 bases left between them. Germline CDR1 is MNHEY and CDR2 is SVGAGI. The CDR3 region has the DNA TGTGCCAGCAACCCCCCAGGAGGTTACACCGGGGAGCTGTTTTTT. Its protein product is CASNPPGGYTGELFF.

This chain connects TRBV19 to TRBJ1-1, with TRBD1 identical over 8 bases. The CDR3 spans 11 residues. V gave up 10 bases and J gave up 11 bases; unmatched junction bases: 9. Germline CDR1 reads LNHDA; CDR2 reads SQIVND (reference sequence). The CDR3 DNA sequence: TGTGCCACCTGGACAGGGCTTTTCGCTTTCTTT. Translating it yields CATWTGLFAFF.

This chain links TRBV28 with TRBJ2-1; D is uncertain. Germline CDR1 and CDR2: MDHEN and SYDVKM. Trimming took 3 bases from V and 2 from J, leaving 11 bases between them. There are 15 residues in the CDR3. Here the CDR3 DNA reads TGTGCCAGCAGTTTGAACTTAGAGGCCTACAATGAGCAGTTCTTC. It encodes CASSLNLEAYNEQFF.

V usage is TRBV19 and J usage is TRBJ1-5; 8 nucleotides match TRBD1. The germline V gene has CDR1 LNHDA and CDR2 SQIVND (reference sequence). The CDR3 contains 15 residues. Trimming at V came to 3 bases and at J to 0 bases, leaving 1 base not matched to a gene. CDR3 sequence reads: CASSMDRDSNQPQHF. In DNA form, the CDR3 reads TGTGCCAGTAGTATGGACAGGGATAGCAATCAGCCCCAGCATTTT.

V gene TRBV28 combines with J gene TRBJ2-7; a possible D gene is TRBD1 (7 bases). The CDR3 loop spans 17 amino acids. In germline, CDR1 is MDHEN, CDR2 SYDVKM. V was pared by 9 bases and J by 3 bases, with 27 bases between. CDR3 in DNA: TGTGCCAGTCACGACCGCAAACAGGGGCCCGGGAGCTACGAGCAGTACTTC. Its translation is CASHDRKQGPGSYEQYF.

This chain joins TRBV7-2 and TRBJ1-2; the D gene is possibly TRBD1 (6 bases). Trimming removed 5 bases at V and 3 bases at J, with 10 bases between. CDR1 SGHTA and CDR2 FQGNSA come from the germline V gene. The CDR3 loop spans 13 amino acids. In DNA, the CDR3 is TGTGCCAGCAGCCAGCGGGGGCACTATGGCTACACCTTC. Translation gives CASSQRGHYGYTF.

The chain employs TRBV9 and TRBJ1-4; possible D gene TRBD1, 5 bases. V lost 0 bases and J lost 3, with 9 bases in between. CDR3 size: 15 residues. Looked up from germline, CDR1 is SGDLS and CDR2 is YYNGEE. The CDR3 nucleotides read TGTGCCAGCAGCGTAGGGGGCAGACCTAATGAAAAACTGTTTTTT. Amino acids: CASSVGGRPNEKLFF.

The chain combines TRBV28 with TRBJ2-7; a weak D match, TRBD2 (6 bases). Trimming shortened V by 8 bases and J by 5 bases, and 16 bases separated the two germline ends. The CDR3 is 13 residues long. Looked up from germline, CDR1 is MDHEN and CDR2 is SYDVKM. Here the CDR3 DNA reads TGTGCCAGCCGAGACCGAACGGGAGACGAGCAGTACTTC. It translates to CASRDRTGDEQYF.